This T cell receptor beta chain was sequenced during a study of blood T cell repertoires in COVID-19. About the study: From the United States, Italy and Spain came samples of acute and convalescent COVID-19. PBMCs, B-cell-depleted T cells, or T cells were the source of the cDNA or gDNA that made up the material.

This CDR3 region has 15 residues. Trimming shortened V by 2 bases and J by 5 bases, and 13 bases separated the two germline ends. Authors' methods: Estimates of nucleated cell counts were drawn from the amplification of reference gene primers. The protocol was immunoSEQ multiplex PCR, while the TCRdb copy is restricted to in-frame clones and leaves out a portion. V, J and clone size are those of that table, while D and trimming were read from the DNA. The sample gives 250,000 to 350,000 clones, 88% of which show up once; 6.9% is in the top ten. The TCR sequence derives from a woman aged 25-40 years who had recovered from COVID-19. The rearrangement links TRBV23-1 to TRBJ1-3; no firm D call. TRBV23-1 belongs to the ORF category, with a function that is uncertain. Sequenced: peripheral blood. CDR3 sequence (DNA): TGCGCCAGCAGTCAACAAGAGGGAGGTAGAAACACCATATATTTT. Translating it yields CASSQQEGGRNTIYF.